This T cell receptor (beta chain) was sequenced during a study of blood T cell repertoires in COVID-19. Sequenced by immunoSEQ multiplex PCR; TCRdb stores in-frame clones only, minus some. The sample lists around 140,000 clones; approximately 85% were seen once. Self-reported history from a screening survey and questionnaire set each donor's cohort. Between the trimmed V and J ends, which lost 0 bases and 0 bases, there was a span of 15 bases. The CDR3 contains 19 residues. CDR1 is MGHRA and CDR2 is YSYEKL in the germline V gene. The rearrangement uses TRBV4-1 and TRBJ1-6, with D possibly matching TRBD1 (5 bases). The source material was PBMCs or T cells enriched from blood (not recorded which). The sequence was obtained from a woman between 45 and 60 years old with acute COVID-19. Here the CDR3 DNA reads TGCGCCAGCAGCCAAGATACGGGGGAAAAAGACTCCTATAATTCACCCCTCCACTTT. It encodes CASSQDTGEKDSYNSPLHF.